This T cell receptor beta chain stems from a study of T-cell reconstitution after alpha-beta-depleted transplantation in children. Broader study findings: A year had passed since transplant, and T-cell counts and diversity by then came mostly from newly produced T cells. Recipient T cells and thymic progenitors that survived were the source of the high TCRbeta diversity seen at day 60 in some patients. Several hundred rapidly expanded clones from non-depleted graft cells reportedly supplied alpha-beta T cells about two months post-transplant.

With respect to this clonotype: What it recognizes is unknown.

During its preparation, the TCRbeta library received unique molecular identifiers. In TCRdb, the PCR reads were re-called with MiXCR into one record per CDR3 protein. This repertoire shows around 110,000 distinct CDR3 sequences, about a tenth found once; its top ten account for roughly a third. Sample: PBMCs, taken before TCRalphabeta/CD19-depleted stem cell transplant. The TCR originated in a boy aged 2 to 10 with acute lymphoblastic leukemia, due to receive a stem cell transplant.

CDR3 region: CASRDRDRGLAGANVLTF. As DNA, the CDR3 is TGTGCCAGCAGGGACCGGGACAGGGGGCTTGCTGGGGCCAACGTCCTGACTTTC. The gene calls are TRBV12-3 or TRBV12-4 and TRBJ2-6; 12 positions agree with TRBD1. The CDR3 is 18 residues long. V trimming: 6 bases; J trimming: 2 bases; junction bases outside the gene matches: 8.